The rows below give T cell receptor beta chains drawn from one sample of a study of OX40 agonist ivuxolimab in advanced cancers. Produced via immunoSEQ multiplex PCR; TCRdb's table is partial and in-frame only. The profile shows 45,000 or so clones, around 89% of them singletons. The source was CD4+ or CD8+ T cells sorted from blood, collected in a trial of the OX40 agonist ivuxolimab. The receptors were sampled from an adult with an advanced solid tumor such as melanoma, head and neck, liver or kidney cancer. The CDR3 runs from the conserved cysteine through the conserved F or W. The D gene is left open where the match is weak. Clone size is given for some rows only: seen once, a few or many times, or a class if the clone is expanded.

length | D | J | V | size | CDR3
15 | - | TRBJ2-3 | TRBV7-3 | - | CASSLRGYRTDTQYF
15 | - | TRBJ2-7 | TRBV4-1 | - | CASSQGIAARYEQYF
14 | TRBD1 | TRBJ1-1 | TRBV27 | - | CASSPRTGHTEAFF
11 | - | TRBJ2-1 | TRBV19 | - | CASRGAAVQFF
14 | - | TRBJ1-2 | TRBV2 | - | CASSEPGTWYGYTF
14 | TRBD2 | TRBJ2-7 | TRBV27 | - | CASRAGDSSYEQYF
15 | - | TRBJ1-2 | TRBV4-1 | - | CASSQRTGANYGYTF
13 | - | TRBJ2-7 | TRBV10-3 | once | CAISLSDSYEQYF
17 | - | TRBJ2-3 | TRBV4-1 | - | CASSQGSLASRTDTQYF
18 | - | TRBJ1-1 | TRBV19 | - | CASSGAQPTVTMNTEAFF
14 | - | TRBJ1-2 | TRBV6-1 | - | CASSLGRWNYGYTF